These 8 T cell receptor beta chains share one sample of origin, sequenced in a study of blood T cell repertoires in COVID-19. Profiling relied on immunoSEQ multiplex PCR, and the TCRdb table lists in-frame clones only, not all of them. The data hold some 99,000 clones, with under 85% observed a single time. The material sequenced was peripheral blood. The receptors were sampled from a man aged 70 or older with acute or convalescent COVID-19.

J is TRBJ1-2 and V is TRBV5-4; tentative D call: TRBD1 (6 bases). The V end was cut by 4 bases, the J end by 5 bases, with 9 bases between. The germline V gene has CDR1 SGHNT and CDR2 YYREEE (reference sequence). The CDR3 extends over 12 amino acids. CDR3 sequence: CASSTDRYGYTF. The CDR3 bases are TGTGCCAGCAGCACGGACAGATATGGCTACACCTTC.

The CDR3: CASSELAGGKNIQYF. The CDR3 coding sequence is TGTGCCAGCAGTGAACTAGCGGGAGGGAAAAACATTCAGTACTTC. The chain combines TRBV6-1 with TRBJ2-4, with 12 nucleotides matching TRBD2. The germline CDR1 and CDR2 sequences are MNHNS and SASEGT. V lost 2 bases to trimming and J lost 4 bases; unmatched junction nucleotides: 0. The CDR3 covers 15 residues.

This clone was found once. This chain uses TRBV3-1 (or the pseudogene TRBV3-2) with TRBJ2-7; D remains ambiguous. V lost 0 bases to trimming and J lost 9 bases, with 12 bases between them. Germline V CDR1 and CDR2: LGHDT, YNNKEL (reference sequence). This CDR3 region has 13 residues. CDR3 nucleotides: TGTGCCAGCAGCCAAGATGGTAAGCTCCCGCAGTACTTC. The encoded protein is CASSQDGKLPQYF.

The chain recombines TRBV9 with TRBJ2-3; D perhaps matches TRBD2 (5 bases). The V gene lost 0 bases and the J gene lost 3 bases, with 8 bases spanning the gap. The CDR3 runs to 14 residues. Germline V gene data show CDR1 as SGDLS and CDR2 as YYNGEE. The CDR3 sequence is CASSVASGTDTQYF. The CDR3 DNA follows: TGTGCCAGCAGCGTAGCTTCGGGGACAGATACGCAGTATTTT.

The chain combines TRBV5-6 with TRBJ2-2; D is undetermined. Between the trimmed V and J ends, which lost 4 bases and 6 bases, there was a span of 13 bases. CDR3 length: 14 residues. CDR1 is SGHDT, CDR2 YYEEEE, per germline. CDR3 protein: CASSPRRVAGELFF. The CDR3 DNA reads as TGTGCCAGCAGCCCTCGCCGGGTCGCCGGGGAGCTGTTTTTT.

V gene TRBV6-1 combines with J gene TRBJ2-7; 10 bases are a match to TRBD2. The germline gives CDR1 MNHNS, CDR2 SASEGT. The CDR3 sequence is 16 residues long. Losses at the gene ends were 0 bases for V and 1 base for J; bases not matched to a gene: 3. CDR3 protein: CASSEASSGRSYEQYF. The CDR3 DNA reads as TGTGCCAGCAGTGAAGCTTCTAGCGGGAGATCCTACGAGCAGTACTTC.

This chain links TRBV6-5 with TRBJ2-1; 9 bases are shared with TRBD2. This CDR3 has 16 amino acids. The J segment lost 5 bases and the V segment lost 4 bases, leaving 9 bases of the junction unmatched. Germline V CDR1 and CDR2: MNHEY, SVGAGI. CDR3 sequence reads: CASSSYGAGGDNEQFF. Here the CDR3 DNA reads TGTGCCAGCAGTTCCTACGGGGCGGGAGGGGACAATGAGCAGTTCTTC.

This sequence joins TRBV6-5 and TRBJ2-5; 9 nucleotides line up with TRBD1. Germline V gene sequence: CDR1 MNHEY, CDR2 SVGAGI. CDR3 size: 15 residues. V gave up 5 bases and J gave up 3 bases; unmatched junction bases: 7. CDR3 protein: CASSQTGTGKETQYF. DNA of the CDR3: TGTGCCAGCAGTCAAACAGGGACAGGGAAAGAGACCCAGTACTTC.